The rows below give T cell receptor beta chains drawn from one sample of a study of CD8+ T cells in alopecia areata. Generated by immunoSEQ multiplex PCR, the TCRdb table keeps only in-frame clones and is missing some. The table shows around 3,500 clones, with 65% to 75% occurring only once. Sequences were derived from skin, sampled at week 24, from a patient treated with tofacitinib. Every receptor here comes from a human donor with alopecia areata. The CDR3 runs from the conserved cysteine through the conserved F or W. A D gene is named only where the DNA matches it firmly.

d_gene	v_gene	j_gene	CDR3nt	CDR3aa
TRBD2	TRBV5-1	TRBJ2-5	TGCGCCAGCAGCCCGGGGCGGGGGTCCCAAGAGACCCAGTACTTC	CASSPGRGSQETQYF
NA	TRBV5-4	TRBJ1-2	TGTGCCAGCAGCGCCCCGGCGGACGGCACATATGGCTACACCTTC	CASSAPADGTYGYTF